This TCR beta chain was retrieved from a study of cytomegalovirus exposure and HLA in healthy donors. Findings and limits, study-wide: Associated with cytomegalovirus, according to the listing, were 150 to 200 TCR beta chains. In a later analysis, parvovirus B19, influenza, CMV and Epstein-Barr virus appeared linked to several top co-occurrence clusters. Among donors in an Asian-associated ancestry cluster, a later analysis reportedly found fewer N-insertions than the roughly 730-donor mean. Published work reported that the classifier diagnosed cytomegalovirus status with high specificity and sensitivity.

The CDR3 is 13 residues long. CDR1 and CDR2 from the germline V gene are MDHEN and SYDVKM. Deletions cut 11 bases from V and 2 bases from J, with 16 bases between. This PCR relied on a set of 60 Vbeta primers and 13 Jbeta primers. Libraries were prepared by immunoSEQ multiplex PCR; TCRdb keeps only in-frame clonotypes and omits some of them. Seen here are 160,000 or so clones, roughly 85% observed once, and the top ten hold approximately 6%. In the case of this clone: Its antigen is unidentified.

This chain connects TRBV28 to TRBJ2-7; D is possibly TRBD1 (6 bases). The receptor comes from a man in his forties in good health and CMV-seropositive. Material: PBMCs. CDR3 protein: CACYRDTAYEQYF. The CDR3 nucleotides are TGTGCCTGTTACCGGGACACAGCCTACGAGCAGTACTTC.